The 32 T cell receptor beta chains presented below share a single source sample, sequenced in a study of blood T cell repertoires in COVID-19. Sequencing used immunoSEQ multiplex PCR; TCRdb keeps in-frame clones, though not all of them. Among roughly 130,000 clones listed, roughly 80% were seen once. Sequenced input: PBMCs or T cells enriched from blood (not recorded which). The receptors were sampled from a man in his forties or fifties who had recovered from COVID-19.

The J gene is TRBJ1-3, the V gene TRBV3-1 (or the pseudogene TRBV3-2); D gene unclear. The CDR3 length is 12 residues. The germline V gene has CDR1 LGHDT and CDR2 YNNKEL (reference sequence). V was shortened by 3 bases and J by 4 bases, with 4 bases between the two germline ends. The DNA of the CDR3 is TGTGCCAGCAGCCAGTCAGGAAACACCATATATTTT. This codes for CASSQSGNTIYF.

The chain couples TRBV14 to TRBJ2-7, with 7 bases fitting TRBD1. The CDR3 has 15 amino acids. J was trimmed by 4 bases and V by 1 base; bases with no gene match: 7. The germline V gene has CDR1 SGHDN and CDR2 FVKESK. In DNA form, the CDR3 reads TGTGCCAGCAGCCAAGTTTGGACAGGACCGTACGAGCAGTACTTC. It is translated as CASSQVWTGPYEQYF.

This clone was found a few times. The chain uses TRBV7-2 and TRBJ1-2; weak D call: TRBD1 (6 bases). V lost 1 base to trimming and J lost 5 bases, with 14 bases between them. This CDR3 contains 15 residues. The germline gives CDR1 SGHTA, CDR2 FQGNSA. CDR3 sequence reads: CASSLGLETGYGYTF. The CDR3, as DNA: TGTGCCAGCAGCTTAGGTCTCGAGACAGGATATGGCTACACCTTC.

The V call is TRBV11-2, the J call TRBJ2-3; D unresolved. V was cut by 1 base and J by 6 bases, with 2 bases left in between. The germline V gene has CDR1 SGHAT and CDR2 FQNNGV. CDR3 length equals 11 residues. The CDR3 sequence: CASSLADTQYF. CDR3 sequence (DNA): TGTGCCAGCAGCTTAGCGGATACGCAGTATTTT.

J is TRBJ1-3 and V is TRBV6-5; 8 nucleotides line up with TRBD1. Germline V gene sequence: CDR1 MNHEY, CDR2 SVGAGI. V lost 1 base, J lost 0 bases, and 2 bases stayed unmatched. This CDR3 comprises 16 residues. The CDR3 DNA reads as TGTGCCAGCAGTTACTGGACAGGGAACTCTGGAAACACCATATATTTT. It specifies CASSYWTGNSGNTIYF.

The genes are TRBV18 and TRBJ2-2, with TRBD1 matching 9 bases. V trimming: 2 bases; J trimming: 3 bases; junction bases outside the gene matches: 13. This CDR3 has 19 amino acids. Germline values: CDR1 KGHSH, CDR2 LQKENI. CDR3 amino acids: CASSPFRDRVAWDTGELFF. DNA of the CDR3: TGTGCCAGCTCACCATTTCGGGACAGGGTAGCATGGGACACCGGGGAGCTGTTTTTT.

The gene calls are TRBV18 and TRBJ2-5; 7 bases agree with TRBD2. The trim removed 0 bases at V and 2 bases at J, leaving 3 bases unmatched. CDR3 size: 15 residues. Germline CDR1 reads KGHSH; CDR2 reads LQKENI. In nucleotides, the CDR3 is TGTGCCAGCTCACCACCCAGCGGGGAACAAGAGACCCAGTACTTC. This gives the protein CASSPPSGEQETQYF.

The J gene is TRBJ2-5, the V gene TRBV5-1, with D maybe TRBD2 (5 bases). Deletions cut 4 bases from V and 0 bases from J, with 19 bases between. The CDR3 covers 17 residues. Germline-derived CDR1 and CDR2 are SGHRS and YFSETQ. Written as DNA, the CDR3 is TGCGCCAGCAGCCCCTCTCGAGGGTCGTATTACCAAGAGACCCAGTACTTC. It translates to CASSPSRGSYYQETQYF.

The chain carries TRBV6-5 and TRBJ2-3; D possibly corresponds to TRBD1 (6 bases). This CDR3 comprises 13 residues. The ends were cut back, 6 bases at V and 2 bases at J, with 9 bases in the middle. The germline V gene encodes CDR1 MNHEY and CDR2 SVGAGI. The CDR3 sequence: CASRWTDTDTQYF. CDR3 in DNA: TGTGCCAGCAGGTGGACAGACACAGATACGCAGTATTTT.

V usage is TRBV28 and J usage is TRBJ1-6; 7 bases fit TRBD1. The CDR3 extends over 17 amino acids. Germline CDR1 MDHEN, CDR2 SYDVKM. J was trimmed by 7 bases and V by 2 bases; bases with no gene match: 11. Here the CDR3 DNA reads TGTGCCAGCAGTTTACCGGGACAGTCGTTGCGAAATTCACCCCTCCACTTT. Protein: CASSLPGQSLRNSPLHF.

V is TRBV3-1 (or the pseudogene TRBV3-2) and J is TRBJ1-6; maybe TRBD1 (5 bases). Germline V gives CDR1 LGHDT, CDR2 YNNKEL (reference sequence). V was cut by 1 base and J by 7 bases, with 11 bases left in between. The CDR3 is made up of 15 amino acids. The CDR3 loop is CASSQGAGQNSPLHF. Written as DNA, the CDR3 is TGTGCCAGCAGCCAAGGGGCGGGGCAAAATTCACCCCTCCACTTT.

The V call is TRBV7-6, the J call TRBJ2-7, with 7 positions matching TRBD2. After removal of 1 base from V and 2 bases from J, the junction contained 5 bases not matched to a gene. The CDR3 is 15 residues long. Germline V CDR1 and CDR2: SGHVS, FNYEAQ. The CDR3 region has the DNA TGTGCCAGCAGCTTAGAGGCGGGGGACGCCTACGAGCAGTACTTC. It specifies CASSLEAGDAYEQYF.

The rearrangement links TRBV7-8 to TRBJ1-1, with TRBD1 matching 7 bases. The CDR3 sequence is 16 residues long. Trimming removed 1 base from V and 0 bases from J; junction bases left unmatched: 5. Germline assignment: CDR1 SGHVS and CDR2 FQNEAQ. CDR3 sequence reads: CASSLVRGALNTEAFF. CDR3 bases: TGTGCCAGCAGCTTAGTCAGGGGGGCGTTGAACACTGAAGCTTTCTTT.

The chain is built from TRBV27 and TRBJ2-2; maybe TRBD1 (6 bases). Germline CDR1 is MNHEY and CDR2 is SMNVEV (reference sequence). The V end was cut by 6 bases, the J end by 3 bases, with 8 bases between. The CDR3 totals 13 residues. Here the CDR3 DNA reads TGTGCCAGCAGACAGGGCTACACCGGGGAGCTGTTTTTT. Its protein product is CASRQGYTGELFF.

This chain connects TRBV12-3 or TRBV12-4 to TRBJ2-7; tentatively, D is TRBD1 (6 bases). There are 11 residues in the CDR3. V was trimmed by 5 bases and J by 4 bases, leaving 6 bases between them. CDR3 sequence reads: CASSQGYEQYF. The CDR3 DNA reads TGTGCCAGCAGTCAGGGGTACGAGCAGTACTTC.

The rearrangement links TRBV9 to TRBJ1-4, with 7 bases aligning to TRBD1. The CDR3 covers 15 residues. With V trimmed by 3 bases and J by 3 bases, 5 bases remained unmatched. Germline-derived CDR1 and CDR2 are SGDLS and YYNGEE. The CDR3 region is CASSGQGVANEKLFF. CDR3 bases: TGTGCCAGCAGCGGACAGGGAGTAGCTAATGAAAAACTGTTTTTT.

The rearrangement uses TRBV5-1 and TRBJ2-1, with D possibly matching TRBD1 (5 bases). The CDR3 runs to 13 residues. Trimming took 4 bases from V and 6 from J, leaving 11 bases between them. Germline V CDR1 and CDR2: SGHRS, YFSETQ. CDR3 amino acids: CASSVPQGNEQFF. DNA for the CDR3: TGCGCCAGCAGCGTTCCCCAGGGCAATGAGCAGTTCTTC.

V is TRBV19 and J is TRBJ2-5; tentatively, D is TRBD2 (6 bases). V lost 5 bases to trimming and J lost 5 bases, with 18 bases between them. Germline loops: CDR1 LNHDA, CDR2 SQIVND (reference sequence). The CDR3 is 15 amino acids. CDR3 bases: TGTGCCAGTAGTGCGGAGGGACGACGAATGGAGACCCAGTACTTC. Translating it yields CASSAEGRRMETQYF. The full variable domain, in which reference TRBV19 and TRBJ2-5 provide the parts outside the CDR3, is DGGITQSPKYLFRKEGQNVTLSCEQNLNHDAMYWYRQDPGQGLRLIYYSQIVNDFQKGDIAEGYSVSREKKESFPLTVTSAQKNPTAFYLCASSAEGRRMETQYFGPGTRLLVL.

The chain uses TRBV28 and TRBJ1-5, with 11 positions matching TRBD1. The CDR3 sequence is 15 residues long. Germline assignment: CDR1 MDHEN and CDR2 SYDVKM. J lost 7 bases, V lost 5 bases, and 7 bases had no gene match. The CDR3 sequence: CASSLGGQGEQPQHF. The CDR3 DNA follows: TGTGCCAGCAGTCTAGGGGGACAGGGGGAACAGCCCCAGCATTTT.

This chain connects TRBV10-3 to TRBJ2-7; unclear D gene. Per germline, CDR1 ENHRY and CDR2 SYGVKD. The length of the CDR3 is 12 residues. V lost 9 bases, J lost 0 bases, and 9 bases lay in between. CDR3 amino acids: CAIGSASYEQYF. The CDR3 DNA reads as TGTGCCATAGGCAGCGCCTCCTACGAGCAGTACTTC.

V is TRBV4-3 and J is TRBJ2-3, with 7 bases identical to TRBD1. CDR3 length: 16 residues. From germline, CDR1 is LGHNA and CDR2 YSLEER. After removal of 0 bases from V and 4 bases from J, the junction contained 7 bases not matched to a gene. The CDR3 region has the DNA TGCGCCAGCAGCCAAGACGAGGGGGCTGGATCAGATACGCAGTATTTT. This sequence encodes CASSQDEGAGSDTQYF.

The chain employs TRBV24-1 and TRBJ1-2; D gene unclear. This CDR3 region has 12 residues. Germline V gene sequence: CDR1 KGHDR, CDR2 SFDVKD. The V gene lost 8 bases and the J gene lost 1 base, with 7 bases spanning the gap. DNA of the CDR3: TGTGCCACCAATGACGGTAACTATGGCTACACCTTC. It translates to CATNDGNYGYTF.

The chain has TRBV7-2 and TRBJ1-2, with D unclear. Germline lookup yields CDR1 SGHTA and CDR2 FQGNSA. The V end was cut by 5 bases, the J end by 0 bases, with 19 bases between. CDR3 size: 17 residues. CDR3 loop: CASSLTLTEYTNYGYTF. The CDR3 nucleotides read TGTGCCAGCAGCCTTACCTTAACAGAATATACTAACTATGGCTACACCTTC. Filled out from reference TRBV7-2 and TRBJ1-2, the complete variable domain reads GAGVSQSPSNKVTEKGKDVELRCDPISGHTALYWYRQSLGQGLEFLIYFQGNSAPDKSGLPSDRFSAERTGGSVSTLTIQRTQQEDSAVYLCASSLTLTEYTNYGYTFGSGTRLTVV.

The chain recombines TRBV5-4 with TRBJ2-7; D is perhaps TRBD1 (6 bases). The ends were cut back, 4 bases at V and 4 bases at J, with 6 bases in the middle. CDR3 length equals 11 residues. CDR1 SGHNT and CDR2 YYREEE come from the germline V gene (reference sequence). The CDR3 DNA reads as TGTGCCAGCAGCCAGGGGTACGAGCAGTACTTC. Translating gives CASSQGYEQYF.

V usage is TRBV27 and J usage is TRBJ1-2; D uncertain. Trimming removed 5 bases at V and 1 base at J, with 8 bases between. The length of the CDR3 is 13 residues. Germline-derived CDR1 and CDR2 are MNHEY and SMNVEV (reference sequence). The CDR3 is CASSRTLNYGYTF. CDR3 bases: TGTGCCAGCAGTCGGACTCTTAACTATGGCTACACCTTC.

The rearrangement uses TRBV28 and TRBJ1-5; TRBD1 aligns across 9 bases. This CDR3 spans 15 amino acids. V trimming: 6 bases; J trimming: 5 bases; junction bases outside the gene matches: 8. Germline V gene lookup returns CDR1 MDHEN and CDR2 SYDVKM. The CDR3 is CASSPDRGMDQPQHF. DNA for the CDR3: TGTGCCAGCAGCCCTGACAGGGGGATGGATCAGCCCCAGCATTTT.

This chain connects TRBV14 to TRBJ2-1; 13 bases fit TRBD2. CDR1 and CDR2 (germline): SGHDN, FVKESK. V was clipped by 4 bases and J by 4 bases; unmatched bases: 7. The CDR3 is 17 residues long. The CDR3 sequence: CASSLRRTSGGYNEQFF. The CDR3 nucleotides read TGTGCCAGCAGCCTAAGGAGGACTAGCGGGGGTTACAATGAGCAGTTCTTC.

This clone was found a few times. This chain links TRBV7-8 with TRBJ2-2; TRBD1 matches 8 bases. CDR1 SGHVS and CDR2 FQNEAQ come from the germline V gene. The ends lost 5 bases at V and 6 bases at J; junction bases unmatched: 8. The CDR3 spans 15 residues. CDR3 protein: CASSLPQGAAGELFF. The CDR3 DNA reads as TGTGCCAGCAGCCTCCCCCAGGGGGCCGCCGGGGAGCTGTTTTTT.

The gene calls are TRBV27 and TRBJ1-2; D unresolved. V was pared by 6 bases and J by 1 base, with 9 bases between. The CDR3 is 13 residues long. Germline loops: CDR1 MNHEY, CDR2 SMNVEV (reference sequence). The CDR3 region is CASRPQINYGYTF. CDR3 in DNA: TGTGCCAGCAGACCACAGATTAACTATGGCTACACCTTC.

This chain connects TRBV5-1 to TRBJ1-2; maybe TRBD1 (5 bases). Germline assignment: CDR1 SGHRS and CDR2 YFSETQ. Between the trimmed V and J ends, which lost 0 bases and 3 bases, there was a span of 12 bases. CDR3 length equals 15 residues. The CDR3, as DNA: TGCGCCAGCAGCTTGGGGGCAGGGCTGGACTATGGCTACACCTTC. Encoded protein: CASSLGAGLDYGYTF.

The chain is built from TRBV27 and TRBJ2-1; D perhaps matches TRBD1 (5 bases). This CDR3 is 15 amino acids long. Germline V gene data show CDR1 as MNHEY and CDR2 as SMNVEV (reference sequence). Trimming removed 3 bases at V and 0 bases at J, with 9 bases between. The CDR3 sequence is CASSFGRASYNEQFF. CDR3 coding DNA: TGTGCCAGCAGTTTCGGCAGGGCCTCCTACAATGAGCAGTTCTTC.

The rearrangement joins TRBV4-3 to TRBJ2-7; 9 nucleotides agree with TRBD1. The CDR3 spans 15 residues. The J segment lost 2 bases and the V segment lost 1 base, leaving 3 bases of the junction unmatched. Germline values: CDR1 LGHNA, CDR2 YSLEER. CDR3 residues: CASSQGRTGAYEQYF. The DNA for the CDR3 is TGCGCCAGCAGCCAAGGCCGGACAGGGGCCTACGAGCAGTACTTC.